The present T cell receptor beta chain was sequenced within a study of glioma-infiltrating T cells. Study results and caveats: Gliomas, especially low-grade, showed above-expected tissue-blood divergence; non-neoplastic patients showed below. Very few CDR3 sequences were shared between tissue and blood.

This clonotype was picked up a small number of times. Its antigen remains unidentified. Using RNA template, CDR3s of TCR alpha and beta were amplified with iRepertoire arm-PCR. One-step reverse transcription and amplification started from around 100-400 ng of tissue mRNA or PBMC total RNA. Each CDR3 protein gets one entry after TCRdb re-called the multiplex PCR reads with MiXCR. Here the sample spans 84,000 or so distinct CDR3 sequences, 23% being singletons. Trimming took off 4 bases at V and 7 bases at J, with 16 bases between the two ends. CDR1 is SEHNR, CDR2 FQNEAQ, per germline (reference sequence). This CDR3 contains 14 residues.

The material sequenced was glioma tissue, nonneoplastic brain tissue, or PBMCs (not recorded which). The clonotype was recovered from a human donor with low-grade glioma or glioblastoma, undergoing nonglioma brain surgery, or in good health (not recorded which). V is TRBV7-9 and J is TRBJ1-2; D possibly corresponds to TRBD1 (6 bases). The CDR3 DNA reads as TGTGCCAGCAGCTGGTCCGGACAGTCTGGTGGCTACACCTTC. This codes for CASSWSGQSGGYTF.